This TCR beta chain was obtained from a study of blood T cells in healthy people across ages. Per sample, no less than 5 micrograms of total RNA were extracted. It was with a sample-barcoded 5' primer and a J-beta primer mix that a second PCR of about 7 to 12 cycles was run. TCRdb redid the calling of the 5' RACE reads with MiXCR, one entry per CDR3 protein. The repertoire consists of 780,000 or so distinct CDR3 sequences, with around 25% occurring once and the leading ten covering 3.7%. J gave up 2 bases and V 3 bases, and 10 bases lay outside the gene matches. Per germline, CDR1 DFQATT and CDR2 SNEGSKA (reference sequence). The CDR3 is 15 amino acids. This sample was also put to use in a study of T cells of mothers and their children.

The chain couples TRBV20-1 to TRBJ2-7; 7 bases map to TRBD2. This receptor was identified in a boy under 18 in good health. Sequencing was done on a sample of blood. CDR3: CSASSLSGNPYEQYF. Here the CDR3 DNA reads TGCAGTGCTAGCTCTTTAAGCGGGAATCCCTACGAGCAGTACTTC.